Below, 9 T cell receptor beta chains from the same sample are listed, as sequenced in a study of blood T cell repertoires in COVID-19. Sequencing used immunoSEQ multiplex PCR; TCRdb keeps in-frame clones, though not all of them. The data show hundreds of thousands of clones, with about 84% seen just once and roughly 1.9% held by the top ten. Sequenced material: PBMCs or T cells enriched from blood (not recorded which). These receptors were taken from a woman aged 50 to 65 who had recovered from COVID-19.

This clone was counted between two and nine times. The chain employs TRBV30 and TRBJ1-4; D remains unclear. This CDR3 has 14 residues. Germline loops: CDR1 GTSNPN, CDR2 SVGIG (reference sequence). V was shortened by 8 bases and J by 0 bases, with 13 bases between the two germline ends. CDR3 nucleotide sequence: TGTGCCCATGCAGGTGGAACAACTAATGAAAAACTGTTTTTT. Its protein product is CAHAGGTTNEKLFF.

This clone occurred once. Different DNA sequences within this sample yield the same CDR3. The chain combines TRBV5-1 with TRBJ2-5, with 9 bases lining up with TRBD2. V gave up 2 bases and J gave up 4 bases; unmatched junction bases: 3. CDR1 is SGHRS, CDR2 YFSETQ, per germline. The CDR3 totals 14 residues. The CDR3 protein is CASSFGGGVETQYF. DNA for the CDR3: TGCGCCAGCAGCTTTGGCGGGGGGGTAGAGACCCAGTACTTC. Drawing the rest from reference TRBV5-1 and TRBJ2-5, the complete variable domain is KAGVTQTPRYLIKTRGQQVTLSCSPISGHRSVSWYQQTPGQGLQFLFEYFSETQRNKGNFPGRFSGRQFSNSRSEMNVSTLELGDSALYLCASSFGGGVETQYFGPGTRLLVL.

This chain uses TRBV5-1 with TRBJ2-7; 9 positions agree with TRBD1. Germline assignment: CDR1 SGHRS and CDR2 YFSETQ. The CDR3 spans 14 residues. V lost 6 bases, J lost 6 bases, and 10 bases stayed unmatched. CDR3 amino acids: CASTPPQGAGEQYF. The CDR3 region has the DNA TGCGCCAGCACCCCACCACAGGGGGCAGGCGAGCAGTACTTC. The full variable domain, completed using reference TRBV5-1 and TRBJ2-7, is KAGVTQTPRYLIKTRGQQVTLSCSPISGHRSVSWYQQTPGQGLQFLFEYFSETQRNKGNFPGRFSGRQFSNSRSEMNVSTLELGDSALYLCASTPPQGAGEQYFGPGTRLTVT.

The chain couples TRBV28 to TRBJ2-5; TRBD2 aligns across 8 bases. Germline assignment: CDR1 MDHEN and CDR2 SYDVKM. This CDR3 has 14 amino acids. With V trimmed by 7 bases and J by 1 base, 5 bases remained unmatched. In DNA form, the CDR3 reads TGTGCCAGCAATAGCGGGGTGCTCCAAGAGACCCAGTACTTC. Residues: CASNSGVLQETQYF.

The chain is built from TRBV30 and TRBJ1-3; D remains ambiguous. The germline V gene encodes CDR1 GTSNPN and CDR2 SVGIG (reference sequence). V was shortened by 0 bases and J by 0 bases, with 9 bases between the two germline ends. The CDR3 is 15 residues long. The CDR3 spells CAWSVGRTSGNTIYF. For the CDR3, the DNA is TGTGCCTGGAGTGTTGGCCGAACCTCTGGAAACACCATATATTTT.

The chain carries TRBV7-9 and TRBJ2-7; 11 positions agree with TRBD2. In germline, CDR1 is SEHNR, CDR2 FQNEAQ (reference sequence). The CDR3 contains 13 residues. Germline trimming cut 5 bases from V and 10 bases from J; bases unmatched to any gene: 7. CDR3 sequence: CASSPPSGRPQYF. CDR3 nucleotide sequence: TGTGCCAGCAGCCCACCTAGCGGGAGGCCCCAGTACTTC.

This chain connects TRBV12-3 or TRBV12-4 to TRBJ2-2; unclear D gene. This CDR3 is 13 amino acids long. Trimming took off 5 bases at V and 2 bases at J, with 6 bases between the two ends. This chain's CDR3 is CASSLLNTGELFF. CDR3 DNA: TGTGCCAGCAGTCTACTTAACACCGGGGAGCTGTTTTTT.

V gene TRBV21-1 combines with J gene TRBJ2-7; the D segment call TRBD2 is taken from the table without a DNA check. TRBV21-1 is given as a pseudogene. This CDR3 spans 15 amino acids. CDR3 bases: TGTGCCAGCAGCCCCACACGGGGTCTTAACTACGAGCAGTACTTC. Its translation: CASSPTRGLNYEQYF.

The J gene is TRBJ1-1, the V gene TRBV6-6, with D maybe TRBD1 (6 bases). V lost 6 bases and J lost 3, with 11 bases in between. The germline CDR1 and CDR2 sequences are MNHNY and SVGAGI (reference sequence). This CDR3 region has 13 residues. This chain's CDR3 is CASRFAGDTEAFF. In DNA form, the CDR3 reads TGTGCCAGCAGGTTTGCAGGGGACACTGAAGCTTTCTTT.